This T cell receptor (beta chain) was observed in a study of OX40 agonist ivuxolimab in advanced cancers. General study results and limits: CD8+ T cells showed, on average, more clonal expansion than CD4+ cells.

Concerning this clone itself: Its specificity is not known.

Trimming removed 0 bases from V and 7 bases from J, with 15 bases in between. This CDR3 contains 15 residues. In germline, CDR1 is MNHEY, CDR2 SMNVEV (reference sequence). The repertoire was sequenced with immunoSEQ multiplex PCR; TCRdb's copy has only in-frame clones and lacks some. This sample has about 42,000 clones, with 81% found just once. The sample here was CD4+ or CD8+ T cells sorted from blood, taken in a trial of the OX40 agonist ivuxolimab. This TCR was recovered from an adult with an advanced solid tumor such as melanoma, head and neck, liver or kidney cancer. The chain carries TRBV27 and TRBJ2-5; D not certain. CDR3 DNA sequence: TGTGCCAGCAGTTTATCGGCCGCGGCAGGACGGACCCAGTACTTC. This encodes CASSLSAAAGRTQYF.